The 18 T cell receptor beta chains reported below all come from one sample, sequenced in a study of blood T cell repertoires in COVID-19. Clones were sequenced by immunoSEQ multiplex PCR, and TCRdb holds only the in-frame ones, with some missing. The sample records about 290,000 clones, roughly 90% being singletons. Sequenced input: PBMCs or T cells enriched from blood (not recorded which). All receptors derive from a woman in her thirties or forties who had recovered from COVID-19.

The chain is built from TRBV15 and TRBJ1-3; D is ambiguous. There are 16 residues in the CDR3. V dropped 0 bases and J dropped 0 bases, with 9 bases sitting between them. Germline values: CDR1 LNHNV, CDR2 YYDKDF (reference sequence). The CDR3 DNA sequence: TGTGCCACCAGCAGAGAAGCGCCGTACTCTGGAAACACCATATATTTT. This codes for CATSREAPYSGNTIYF.

The rearrangement uses TRBV4-2 and TRBJ1-2; 10 bases are shared with TRBD1. The V gene's germline CDR1 is LGHNA and CDR2 YNFKEQ. The CDR3 runs to 17 residues. Losses at the gene ends were 0 bases for V and 2 bases for J; bases not matched to a gene: 6. For the CDR3, the DNA is TGTGCCAGCAGCCAAGACTTATCGGACAGGGGGAACTATGGCTACACCTTC. Translated: CASSQDLSDRGNYGYTF.

The chain carries TRBV18 and TRBJ1-5; TRBD1 is a possible D gene (6 bases). The CDR3 covers 14 residues. Germline V gene data show CDR1 as KGHSH and CDR2 as LQKENI. The V end lost 5 bases, the J end lost 2 bases, and 10 bases lay between the germline ends. This CDR3 reads CASSARQGNQPQHF. DNA for the CDR3: TGTGCCAGCTCAGCCAGACAGGGCAATCAGCCCCAGCATTTT.

This clone showed up just a few times. This sequence joins TRBV18 and TRBJ2-7; 8 bases are a match to TRBD1. CDR1 KGHSH and CDR2 LQKENI come from the germline V gene. V dropped 3 bases and J dropped 1; count of bases not matched to a gene: 5. The CDR3 consists of 15 residues. Here the CDR3 reads CASSPRTGKSYEQYF. For the CDR3, the DNA is TGTGCCAGCTCACCGAGGACAGGGAAATCCTACGAGCAGTACTTC.

This clone was recorded only once. The chain is built from TRBV19 and TRBJ1-5; 8 nucleotides line up with TRBD1. V lost 5 bases and J lost 4; bases outside the gene matches: 13. The CDR3 is 17 residues long. CDR1 LNHDA and CDR2 SQIVND come from the germline V gene (reference sequence). The CDR3 DNA sequence: TGTGCCAGTAGTGCCCAGGGGGCCACGGATGGAAATCAGCCCCAGCATTTT. Protein sequence: CASSAQGATDGNQPQHF.

The chain carries TRBV3-1 (or the pseudogene TRBV3-2) and TRBJ2-2, with 8 bases lining up with TRBD2. This CDR3 region has 16 residues. Trimming at V came to 4 bases and at J to 3 bases, leaving 7 bases not matched to a gene. The germline V gene encodes CDR1 LGHDT and CDR2 YNNKEL (reference sequence). Here the CDR3 DNA reads TGTGCCAGCAGCCCGGTGCGGGGGGCCGACACCGGGGAGCTGTTTTTT. Protein product: CASSPVRGADTGELFF.

This chain links TRBV2 with TRBJ1-1, with no clear D. Trimming left V 8 bases short and J 1 base short, with 8 bases between. CDR1 SNHLY and CDR2 FYNNEI come from the germline V gene. The CDR3 length is 12 residues. Here the CDR3 reads CASGDRNTEAFF. The DNA of the CDR3 is TGTGCCAGCGGAGATAGGAACACTGAAGCTTTCTTT.

Comments on this clone: The junction shows a germline mismatch at one end, possibly a read error. V usage is TRBV9 and J usage is TRBJ1-2; perhaps TRBD1 as D (5 bases). Germline loops: CDR1 SGDLS, CDR2 YYNGEE. The CDR3 is 13 amino acids. The CDR3, as DNA: TGTGCCAGCAGCGTAGCTACCTGTCGGGGGAATAGGTTC. It specifies CASSVATCRGNRF.

The V and J genes are TRBV5-1 and TRBJ2-7; D possibly corresponds to TRBD1 (5 bases). This CDR3 is built from 13 residues. V was pared by 1 base and J by 2 bases, with 7 bases between. CDR1 SGHRS and CDR2 YFSETQ come from the germline V gene. The CDR3 nucleotides are TGCGCCAGCAGCTTGACAGGAACCTACGAGCAGTACTTC. This sequence encodes CASSLTGTYEQYF.

The chain couples TRBV7-3 to TRBJ1-1; TRBD1 matches at 9 bases. With 5 bases clipped from V and 4 bases from J, the junction kept 5 bases outside the gene matches. Germline V CDR1 and CDR2: SGHTA, FQGTGA. The CDR3 spans 14 residues. The chain's CDR3 is CASSTDRGSTEAFF. CDR3 nucleotides: TGTGCCAGCAGCACCGACAGGGGGAGCACTGAAGCTTTCTTT.

This chain joins TRBV7-3 and TRBJ2-1, with 10 bases fitting TRBD2. The CDR3 sequence is 15 residues long. The V gene end was trimmed by 6 bases and the J gene end by 4 bases; junction bases not matched to a gene: 6. The germline V gene has CDR1 SGHTA and CDR2 FQGTGA. The CDR3 nucleotides are TGTGCCAGCAGTCCGACTAGCGGGCCTTACAATGAGCAGTTCTTC. Protein sequence: CASSPTSGPYNEQFF.

The genes are TRBV27 and TRBJ2-2; the D gene is possibly TRBD1 (5 bases). The CDR3 totals 12 residues. Germline-derived CDR1 and CDR2 are MNHEY and SMNVEV (reference sequence). The V end lost 6 bases, the J end lost 6 bases, and 8 bases lay between the germline ends. The CDR3: CASRMTAGELFF. In DNA, the CDR3 is TGTGCCAGCAGAATGACAGCCGGGGAGCTGTTTTTT.

The sample holds one count of this clone. The chain has TRBV29-1 and TRBJ1-1; D is uncertain. The CDR3 has 12 residues. The V end lost 6 bases, the J end lost 4 bases, and 12 bases lay between the germline ends. Looked up from germline, CDR1 is SQVTM and CDR2 is ANQGSEA. CDR3 sequence: CSVLPRATEAFF. The CDR3, as DNA: TGCAGCGTCCTGCCGAGAGCCACTGAAGCTTTCTTT.

The CDR3 DNA reads TGTGCCAGCTGTTGCCCCGCGGACAGGCCCTACAATGAGCAGTTCTTC. Translation: CASCCPADRPYNEQFF. This rearrangement joins TRBV27 to TRBJ2-1, with 7 bases that match TRBD1. The J segment lost 2 bases and the V segment lost 8 bases, leaving 12 bases of the junction unmatched. This CDR3 has 16 amino acids. Germline lookup yields CDR1 MNHEY and CDR2 SMNVEV (reference sequence).

The chain is built from TRBV6-5 and TRBJ1-1; a weak D match, TRBD1 (6 bases). Germline V CDR1 and CDR2: MNHEY, SVGAGI. This CDR3 spans 14 amino acids. V gave up 5 bases and J gave up 4 bases, with 14 bases separating them. CDR3 sequence (DNA): TGTGCCAGCAGTACAGGGACGTGGGGCACTGAAGCTTTCTTT. This encodes CASSTGTWGTEAFF.

The chain links TRBV7-9 to TRBJ2-2, with 7 bases lining up with TRBD2. V trimming: 4 bases; J trimming: 3 bases; junction bases outside the gene matches: 8. From germline, CDR1 is SEHNR and CDR2 FQNEAQ (reference sequence). This CDR3 comprises 16 residues. The DNA of the CDR3 is TGTGCCAGCAGCTCTTTGGGAGGGCGGGACACCGGGGAGCTGTTTTTT. Amino acid sequence: CASSSLGGRDTGELFF.

This chain connects TRBV13 to TRBJ1-2; no reliable D call. The CDR3 totals 19 residues. The V gene lost 0 bases and the J gene lost 2 bases, with 22 bases spanning the gap. Per germline, CDR1 PRHDT and CDR2 FYEKMQ (reference sequence). The CDR3 protein is CASSLGLEVAAEANYGYTF. CDR3 DNA sequence: TGTGCCAGCAGCTTAGGTTTAGAAGTGGCAGCTGAGGCCAACTATGGCTACACCTTC.

V usage is TRBV9 and J usage is TRBJ1-1, with D possibly TRBD1 on 5 matching bases. Per the germline V gene, CDR1 is SGDLS and CDR2 is YYNGEE. CDR3 size: 15 residues. V was pared by 4 bases and J by 0 bases, with 13 bases between. CDR3 in amino acids: CASSPREGMNTEAFF. The CDR3 nucleotides read TGTGCCAGCAGCCCCCGGGAGGGGATGAACACTGAAGCTTTCTTT.